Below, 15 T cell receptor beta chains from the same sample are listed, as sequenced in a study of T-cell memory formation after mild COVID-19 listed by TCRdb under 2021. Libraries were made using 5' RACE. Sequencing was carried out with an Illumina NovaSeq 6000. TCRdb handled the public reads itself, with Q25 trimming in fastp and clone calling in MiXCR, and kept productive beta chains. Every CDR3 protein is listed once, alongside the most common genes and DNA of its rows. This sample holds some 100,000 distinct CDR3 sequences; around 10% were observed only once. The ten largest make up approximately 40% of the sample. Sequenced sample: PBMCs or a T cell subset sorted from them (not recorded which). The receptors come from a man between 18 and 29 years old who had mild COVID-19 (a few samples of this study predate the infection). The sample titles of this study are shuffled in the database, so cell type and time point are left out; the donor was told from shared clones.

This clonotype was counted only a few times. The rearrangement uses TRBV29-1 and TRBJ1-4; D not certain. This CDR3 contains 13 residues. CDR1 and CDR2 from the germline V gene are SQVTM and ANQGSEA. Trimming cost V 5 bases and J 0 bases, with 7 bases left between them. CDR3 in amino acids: CSVLGSTNEKLFF. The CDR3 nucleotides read TGCAGCGTTCTCGGATCAACTAATGAAAAACTGTTTTTT.

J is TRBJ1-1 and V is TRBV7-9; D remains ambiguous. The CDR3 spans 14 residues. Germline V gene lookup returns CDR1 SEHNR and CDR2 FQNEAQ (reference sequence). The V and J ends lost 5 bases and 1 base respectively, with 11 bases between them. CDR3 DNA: TGTGCCAGCAGCCACCTCCGGGGGAACACTGAAGCTTTCTTT. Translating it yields CASSHLRGNTEAFF.

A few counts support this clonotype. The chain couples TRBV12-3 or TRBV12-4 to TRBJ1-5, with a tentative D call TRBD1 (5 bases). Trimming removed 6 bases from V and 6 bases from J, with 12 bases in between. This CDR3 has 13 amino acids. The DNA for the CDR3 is TGTGCCAGCAGGCCAGGGTTCAGTCAGCCCCAGCATTTT. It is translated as CASRPGFSQPQHF.

The CDR3 spells CASSPAVGATLYEQYV. The CDR3 DNA sequence: TGTGCCAGCAGCCCGGCGGTGGGTGCCACCCTCTACGAGCAGTACGTC. V and J are TRBV6-5 and TRBJ2-7; D remains ambiguous. The CDR3 runs 16 residues. Germline V gives CDR1 MNHEY, CDR2 SVGAGI. The V gene lost 6 bases and the J gene lost 3 bases, with 21 bases spanning the gap.

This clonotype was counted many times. DNA of the CDR3: TGCGCCACTACGACAGCGAACACCGGGGAGCTGTTTTTT. Translation gives CATTTANTGELFF. This chain uses TRBV5-1 with TRBJ2-2; D possibly corresponds to TRBD1 (5 bases). The CDR3 loop spans 13 amino acids. Trimming cost V 9 bases and J 0 bases, with 9 bases left between them. Germline assignment: CDR1 SGHRS and CDR2 YFSETQ.

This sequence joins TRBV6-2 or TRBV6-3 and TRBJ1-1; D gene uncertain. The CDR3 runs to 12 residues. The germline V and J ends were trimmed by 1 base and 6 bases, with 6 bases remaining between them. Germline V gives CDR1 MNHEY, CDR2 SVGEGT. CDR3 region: CASSYFAAEAFF. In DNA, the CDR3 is TGTGCCAGCAGTTACTTTGCCGCTGAAGCTTTCTTT.

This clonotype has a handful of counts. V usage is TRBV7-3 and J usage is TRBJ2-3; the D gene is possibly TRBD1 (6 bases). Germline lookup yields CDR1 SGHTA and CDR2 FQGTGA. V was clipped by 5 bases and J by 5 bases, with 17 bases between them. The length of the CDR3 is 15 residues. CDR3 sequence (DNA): TGTGCCAGCAGCCCCAGGCAGGGGATGAGAGATACGCAGTATTTT. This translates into CASSPRQGMRDTQYF.

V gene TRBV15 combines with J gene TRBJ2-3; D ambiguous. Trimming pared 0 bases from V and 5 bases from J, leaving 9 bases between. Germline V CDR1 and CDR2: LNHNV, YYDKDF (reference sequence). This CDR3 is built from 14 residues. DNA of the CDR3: TGTGCCACCAGCAGAGATCTGCCTGGAGATACGCAGTATTTT. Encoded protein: CATSRDLPGDTQYF.

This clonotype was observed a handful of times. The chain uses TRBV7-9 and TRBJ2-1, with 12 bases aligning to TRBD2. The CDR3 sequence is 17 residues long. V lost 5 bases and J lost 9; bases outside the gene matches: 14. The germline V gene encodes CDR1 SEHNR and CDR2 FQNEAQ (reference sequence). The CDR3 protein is CASSAPGTSGGIGEQFF. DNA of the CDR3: TGTGCCAGCAGCGCCCCCGGTACTAGCGGGGGGATAGGTGAGCAGTTCTTC.

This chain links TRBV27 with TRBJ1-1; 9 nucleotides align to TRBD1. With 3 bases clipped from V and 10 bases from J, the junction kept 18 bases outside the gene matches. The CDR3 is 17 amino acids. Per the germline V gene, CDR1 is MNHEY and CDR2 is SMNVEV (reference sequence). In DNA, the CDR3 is TGTGCCAGCAGTTTCCGGCAACCGGGACAGGGAAGGAATGGAGCTTTCTTT. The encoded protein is CASSFRQPGQGRNGAFF.

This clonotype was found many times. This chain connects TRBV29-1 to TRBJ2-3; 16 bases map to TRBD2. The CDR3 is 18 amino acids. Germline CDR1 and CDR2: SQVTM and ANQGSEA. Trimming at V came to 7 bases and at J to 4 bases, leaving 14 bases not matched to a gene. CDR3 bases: TGCAGCGCCTCAACTGGGACTAGCGGGGGGGCCGTTGCAGATACGCAGTATTTT. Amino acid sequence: CSASTGTSGGAVADTQYF.

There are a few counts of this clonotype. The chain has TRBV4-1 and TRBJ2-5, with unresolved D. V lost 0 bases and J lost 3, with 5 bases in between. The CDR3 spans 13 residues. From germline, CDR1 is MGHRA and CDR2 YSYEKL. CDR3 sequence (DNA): TGCGCCAGCAGCCAAGAAGAGGAAGAGACCCAGTACTTC. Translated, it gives CASSQEEEETQYF.

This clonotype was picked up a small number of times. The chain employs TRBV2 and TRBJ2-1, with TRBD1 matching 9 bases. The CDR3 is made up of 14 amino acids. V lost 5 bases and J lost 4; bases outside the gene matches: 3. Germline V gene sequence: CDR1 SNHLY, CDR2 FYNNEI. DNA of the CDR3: TGTGCCAGCAGTACCGGGACAGGGTACAATGAGCAGTTCTTC. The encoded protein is CASSTGTGYNEQFF.

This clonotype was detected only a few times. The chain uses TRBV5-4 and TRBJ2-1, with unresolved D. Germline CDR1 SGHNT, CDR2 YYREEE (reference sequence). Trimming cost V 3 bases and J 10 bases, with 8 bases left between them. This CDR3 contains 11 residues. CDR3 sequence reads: CASSSSGEQFF. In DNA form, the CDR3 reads TGTGCCAGCAGCTCAAGTGGGGAGCAGTTCTTC.

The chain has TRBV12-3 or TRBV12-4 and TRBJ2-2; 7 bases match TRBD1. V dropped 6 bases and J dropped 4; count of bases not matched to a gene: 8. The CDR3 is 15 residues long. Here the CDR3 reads CASSRQGEGTGELFF. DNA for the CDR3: TGTGCCAGCAGCCGACAGGGTGAGGGCACCGGGGAGCTGTTTTTT.